A selection of T cell receptor beta chains follows, all from one sample in a study of shared clonotypes between healthy human individuals. Measured with immunoSEQ multiplex PCR; TCRdb has only the in-frame clones, and not every one. The table has roughly 200,000 clones, roughly 70% seen once. Input material: memory CD4+ T cells sorted from blood. The receptors originated from a man aged 25-40 years in good health. Each CDR3 is given without its conserved first and last residue. Clone size, where shown, is once, few, many, or a class for clones that have expanded.

TRBV14	TRBJ2-7	11	.	ASSETGTYEQY
TRBV20-1	TRBJ2-4	9	.	SASEGNIQY
TRBV27	TRBJ2-1	13	once	ASSSGTSAYNEQF
TRBV19	TRBJ1-2	11	.	ASREDRVSGYT
TRBV28	TRBJ1-5	13	.	ASSLEGRRGQPQH
TRBV5-4	TRBJ2-5	14	.	ASSPTSGRGPETQY
TRBV6-1	TRBJ1-1	12	.	ASRRTDRNTEAF
TRBV6-4	TRBJ1-3	12	.	ASSPGGSGNTIY
TRBV5-1	TRBJ2-3	11	many	ASSQAEADTQY
TRBV10-1	TRBJ2-5	13	once	ASSEDRARQETQY
TRBV7-6	TRBJ1-2	12	once	ASSRDRVGYGYT
TRBV7-9	TRBJ1-5	13	many	ASSFSGLSNQPQH
TRBV5-8	TRBJ1-4	13	.	ASSWWGGRDEKLF
TRBV27	TRBJ1-1	12	few	ATLRGWGNTEAF
TRBV11-2	TRBJ1-1	13	.	ASSEPGGLNTEAF
TRBV9	TRBJ2-3	12	.	ASSVGTGVDTQY